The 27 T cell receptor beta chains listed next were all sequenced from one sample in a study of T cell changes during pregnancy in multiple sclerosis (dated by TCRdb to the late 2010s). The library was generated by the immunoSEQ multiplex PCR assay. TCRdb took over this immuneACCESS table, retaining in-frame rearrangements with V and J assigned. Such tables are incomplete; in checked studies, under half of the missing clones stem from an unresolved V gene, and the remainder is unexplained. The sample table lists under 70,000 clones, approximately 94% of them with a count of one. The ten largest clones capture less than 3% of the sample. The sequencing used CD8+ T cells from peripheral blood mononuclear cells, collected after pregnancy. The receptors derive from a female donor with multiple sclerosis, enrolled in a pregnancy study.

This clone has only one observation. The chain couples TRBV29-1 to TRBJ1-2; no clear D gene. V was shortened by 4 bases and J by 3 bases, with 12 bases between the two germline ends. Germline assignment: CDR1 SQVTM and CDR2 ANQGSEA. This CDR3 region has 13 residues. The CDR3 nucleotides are TGCAGCGTTGTACTCGAGCCGCACTATGGCTACACCTTC. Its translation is CSVVLEPHYGYTF.

CDR3 in DNA: TGCGCCAGCAGCCAAGGTGGCAGTGAAGCTTTCTTT. Protein: CASSQGGSEAFF. The chain employs TRBV4-1 and TRBJ1-1; unclear D gene. Germline CDR1 reads MGHRA; CDR2 reads YSYEKL. The CDR3 consists of 12 residues. Trimming took off 1 base at V and 7 bases at J, with 7 bases between the two ends.

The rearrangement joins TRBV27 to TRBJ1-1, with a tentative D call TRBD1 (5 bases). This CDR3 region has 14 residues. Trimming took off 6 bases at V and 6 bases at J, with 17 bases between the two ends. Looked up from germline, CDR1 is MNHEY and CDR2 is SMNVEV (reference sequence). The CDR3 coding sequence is TGTGCCAGCAGCCGGGGGTGGGGGGTGGCTGAAGCTTTCTTT. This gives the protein CASSRGWGVAEAFF.

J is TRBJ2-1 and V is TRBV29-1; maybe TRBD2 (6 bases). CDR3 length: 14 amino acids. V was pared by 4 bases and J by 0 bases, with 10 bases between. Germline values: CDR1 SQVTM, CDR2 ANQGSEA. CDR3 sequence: CSVGGRSSYNEQFF. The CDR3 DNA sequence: TGCAGCGTTGGTGGGAGGAGCTCCTACAATGAGCAGTTCTTC.

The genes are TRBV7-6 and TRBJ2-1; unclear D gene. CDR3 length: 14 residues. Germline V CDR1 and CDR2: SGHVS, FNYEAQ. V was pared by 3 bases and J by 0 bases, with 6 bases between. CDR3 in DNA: TGTGCCAGCAGCTTGGCCAGCTCCTACAATGAGCAGTTCTTC. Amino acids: CASSLASSYNEQFF.

CDR3 DNA: TGTGCCAGCAGCTTAGGGACTAGCGGGACAATTTACAATGAGCAGTTCTTC. It codes for CASSLGTSGTIYNEQFF. The chain carries TRBV7-9 and TRBJ2-1; 12 nucleotides match TRBD2. CDR3 size: 17 residues. Trimming cost V 1 base and J 4 bases; bases outside gene matches: 5. From germline, CDR1 is SEHNR and CDR2 FQNEAQ (reference sequence). Full variable domain (remainder filled in from reference TRBV7-9 and TRBJ2-1): DTGVSQNPRHKITKRGQNVTFRCDPISEHNRLYWYRQTLGQGPEFLTYFQNEAQLEKSRLLSDRFSAERPKGSFSTLEIQRTEQGDSAMYLCASSLGTSGTIYNEQFFGPGTRLTVL.

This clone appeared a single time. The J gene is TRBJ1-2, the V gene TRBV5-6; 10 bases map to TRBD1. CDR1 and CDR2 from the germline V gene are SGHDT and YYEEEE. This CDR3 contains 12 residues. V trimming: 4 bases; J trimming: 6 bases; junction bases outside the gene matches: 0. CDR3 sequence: CASSDRGHGYTF. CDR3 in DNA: TGTGCCAGCAGCGACAGGGGGCATGGCTACACCTTC.

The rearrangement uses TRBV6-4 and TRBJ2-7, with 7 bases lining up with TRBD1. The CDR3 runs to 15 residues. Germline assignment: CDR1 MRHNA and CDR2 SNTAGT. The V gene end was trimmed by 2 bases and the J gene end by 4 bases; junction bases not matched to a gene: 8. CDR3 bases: TGTGCCAGCAGTGACCTGACAGGGACCTCATACGAGCAGTACTTC. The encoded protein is CASSDLTGTSYEQYF.

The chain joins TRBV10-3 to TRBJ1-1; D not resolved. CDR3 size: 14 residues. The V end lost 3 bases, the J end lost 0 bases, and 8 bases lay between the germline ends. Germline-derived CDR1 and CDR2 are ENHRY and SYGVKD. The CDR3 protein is CAISEALMNTEAFF. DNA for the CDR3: TGTGCCATCAGTGAAGCACTCATGAACACTGAAGCTTTCTTT.

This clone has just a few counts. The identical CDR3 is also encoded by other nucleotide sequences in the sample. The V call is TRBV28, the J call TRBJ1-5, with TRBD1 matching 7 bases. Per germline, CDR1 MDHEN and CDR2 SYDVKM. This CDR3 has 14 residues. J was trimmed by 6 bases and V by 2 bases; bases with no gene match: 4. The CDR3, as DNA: TGTGCCAGCAGTTTAGGGCAGGGGGTTCAGCCCCAGCATTTT. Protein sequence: CASSLGQGVQPQHF.

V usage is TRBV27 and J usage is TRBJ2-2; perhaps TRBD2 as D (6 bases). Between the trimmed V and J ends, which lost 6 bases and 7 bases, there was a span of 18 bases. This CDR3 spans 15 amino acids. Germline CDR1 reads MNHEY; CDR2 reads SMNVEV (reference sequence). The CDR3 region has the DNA TGTGCCAGCAGGATCGACCTTTGGGAGGACGGGGAGCTGTTTTTT. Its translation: CASRIDLWEDGELFF.

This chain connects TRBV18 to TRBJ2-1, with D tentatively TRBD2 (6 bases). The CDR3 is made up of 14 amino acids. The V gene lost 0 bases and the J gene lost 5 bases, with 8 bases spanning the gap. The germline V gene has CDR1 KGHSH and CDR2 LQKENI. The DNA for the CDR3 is TGTGCCAGCTCACCACCGGGACTGGACAATGAGCAGTTCTTC. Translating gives CASSPPGLDNEQFF.

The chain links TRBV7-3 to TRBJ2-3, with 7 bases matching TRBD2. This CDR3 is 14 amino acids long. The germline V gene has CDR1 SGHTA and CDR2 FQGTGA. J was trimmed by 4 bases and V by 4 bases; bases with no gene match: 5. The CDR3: CASSSGLDADTQYF. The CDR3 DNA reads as TGTGCCAGCAGCTCCGGACTAGACGCAGATACGCAGTATTTT.

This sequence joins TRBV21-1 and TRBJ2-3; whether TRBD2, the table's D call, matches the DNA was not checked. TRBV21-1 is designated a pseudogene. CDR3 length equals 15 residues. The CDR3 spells CASSKGLAYTDTQYF. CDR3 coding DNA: TGTGCCAGCAGCAAAGGACTAGCCTACACAGATACGCAGTATTTT.

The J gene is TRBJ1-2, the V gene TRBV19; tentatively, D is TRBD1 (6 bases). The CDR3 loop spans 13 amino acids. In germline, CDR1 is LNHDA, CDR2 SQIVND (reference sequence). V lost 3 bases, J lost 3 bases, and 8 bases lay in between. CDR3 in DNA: TGTGCCAGTAGTATGCGACAGGACTATGGCTACACCTTC. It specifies CASSMRQDYGYTF.

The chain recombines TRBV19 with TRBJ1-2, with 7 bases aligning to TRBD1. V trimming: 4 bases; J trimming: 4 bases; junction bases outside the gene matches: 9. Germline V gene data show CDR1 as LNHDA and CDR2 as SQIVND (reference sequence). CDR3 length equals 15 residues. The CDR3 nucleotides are TGTGCCAGTAGTACCCCGACCGGACAGGCCTATGGCTACACCTTC. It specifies CASSTPTGQAYGYTF.

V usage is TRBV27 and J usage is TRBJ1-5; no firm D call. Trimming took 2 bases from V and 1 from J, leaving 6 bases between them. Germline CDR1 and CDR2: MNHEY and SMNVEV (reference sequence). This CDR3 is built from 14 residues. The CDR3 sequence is CASSLAGSNQPQHF. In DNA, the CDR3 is TGTGCCAGCAGTTTAGCCGGGAGCAATCAGCCCCAGCATTTT.

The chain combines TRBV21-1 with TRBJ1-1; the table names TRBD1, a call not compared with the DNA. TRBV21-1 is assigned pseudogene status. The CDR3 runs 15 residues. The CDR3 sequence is CASSPPARGTPEAFF. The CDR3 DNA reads TGTGCCAGCAGCCCCCCGGCCAGGGGAACCCCTGAAGCTTTCTTT.

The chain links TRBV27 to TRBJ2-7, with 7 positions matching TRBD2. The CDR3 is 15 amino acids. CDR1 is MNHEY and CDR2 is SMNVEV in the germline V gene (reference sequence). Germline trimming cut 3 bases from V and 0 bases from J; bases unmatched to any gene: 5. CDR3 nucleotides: TGTGCCAGCAGTTTGGGAGGGGCACTCTCCTACGAGCAGTACTTC. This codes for CASSLGGALSYEQYF.

For the CDR3, the DNA is TGTGCCAGCAGTGAACGACACGAGACCTACGAGCAGTACTTC. It is translated as CASSERHETYEQYF. The rearrangement links TRBV6-1 to TRBJ2-7, with no clear D. Germline V gene data show CDR1 as MNHNS and CDR2 as SASEGT. CDR3 size: 14 residues. V lost 2 bases, J lost 2 bases, and 10 bases lay in between.

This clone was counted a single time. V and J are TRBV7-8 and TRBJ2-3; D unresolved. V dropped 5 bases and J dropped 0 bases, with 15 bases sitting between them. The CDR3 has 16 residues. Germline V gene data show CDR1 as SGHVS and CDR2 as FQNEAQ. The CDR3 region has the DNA TGTGCCAGCAGCCCCCCGGCCTTCGGGAGCACAGATACGCAGTATTTT. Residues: CASSPPAFGSTDTQYF.

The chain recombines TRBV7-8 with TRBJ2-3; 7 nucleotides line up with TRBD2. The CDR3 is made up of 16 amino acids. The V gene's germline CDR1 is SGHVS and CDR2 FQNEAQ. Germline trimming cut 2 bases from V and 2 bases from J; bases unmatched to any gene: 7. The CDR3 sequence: CASSLPASGHTDTQYF. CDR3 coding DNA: TGTGCCAGCAGCTTACCGGCTAGCGGACACACAGATACGCAGTATTTT. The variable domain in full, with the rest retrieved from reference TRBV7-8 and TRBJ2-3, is GAGVSQSPRYKVAKRGQDVALRCDPISGHVSLFWYQQALGQGPEFLTYFQNEAQLDKSGLPSDRFFAERPEGSVSTLKIQRTQQEDSAVYLCASSLPASGHTDTQYFGPGTRLTVL.

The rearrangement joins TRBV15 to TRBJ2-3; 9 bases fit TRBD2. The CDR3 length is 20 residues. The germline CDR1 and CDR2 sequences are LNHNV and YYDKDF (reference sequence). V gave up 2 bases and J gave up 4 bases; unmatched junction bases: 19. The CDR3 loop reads CATSRNPTSGPSFGADTQYF. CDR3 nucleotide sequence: TGTGCCACCAGCAGAAACCCGACTAGCGGACCCAGTTTTGGGGCAGATACGCAGTATTTT.

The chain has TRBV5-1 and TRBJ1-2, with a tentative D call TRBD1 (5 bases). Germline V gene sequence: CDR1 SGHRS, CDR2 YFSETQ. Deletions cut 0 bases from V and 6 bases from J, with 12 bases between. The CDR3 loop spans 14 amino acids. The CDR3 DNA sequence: TGCGCCAGCAGCTTGGAGGGGATTGCCCATGGCTACACCTTC. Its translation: CASSLEGIAHGYTF.

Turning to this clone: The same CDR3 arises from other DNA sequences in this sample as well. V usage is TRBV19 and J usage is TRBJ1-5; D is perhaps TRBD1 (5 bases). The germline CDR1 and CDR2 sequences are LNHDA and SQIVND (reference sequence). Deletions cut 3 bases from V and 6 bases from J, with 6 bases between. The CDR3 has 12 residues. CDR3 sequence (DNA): TGTGCCAGTAGTATGGGGGGTCAGCCCCAGCATTTT. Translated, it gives CASSMGGQPQHF.

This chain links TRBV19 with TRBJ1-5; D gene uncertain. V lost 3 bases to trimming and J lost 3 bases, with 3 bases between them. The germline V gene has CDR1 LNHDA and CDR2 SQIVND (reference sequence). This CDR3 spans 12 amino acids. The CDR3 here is CASSIYNQPQHF. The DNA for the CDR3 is TGTGCCAGTAGTATTTACAATCAGCCCCAGCATTTT.

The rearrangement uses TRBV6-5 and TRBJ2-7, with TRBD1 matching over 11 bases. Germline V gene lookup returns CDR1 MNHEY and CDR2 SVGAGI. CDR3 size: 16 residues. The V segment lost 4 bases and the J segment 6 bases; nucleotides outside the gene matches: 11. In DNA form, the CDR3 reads TGTGCCAGCAGTTTATATACCGGGACAGGGGGTCGCGAGCAGTACTTC. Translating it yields CASSLYTGTGGREQYF.